What follows describes a single T cell receptor beta chain. The antigen remains undetermined. This CDR3 has 15 amino acids. Trimming took off 8 bases at V and 0 bases at J, with 16 bases between the two ends. Germline lookup yields CDR1 MNHEY and CDR2 SVGAGI. TCRdb's copy holds only in-frame clones and misses some; the assay was immunoSEQ multiplex PCR. The sample carries around 180,000 clones, around 90% recorded once. The sample is drawn from a study of T cell responses to AZD1222 COVID-19 vaccine. Study context: Timing groups of about 4 and about 12 weeks for second doses were pooled.

Overall study findings and caveats: Spike-wide vaccine-associated CD4 TCRs dominated at 160-218 and 743-854. Following two doses of AZD1222, Spike-specific TCR breadth and depth rose. Mostly white British, mostly female donors; authors suggested clonal diversity may be underestimated.

This clonotype was sampled from an adult in good health. The chain has TRBV6-5 and TRBJ1-1; D unresolved. The input for sequencing was peripheral blood, taken on day 0 of AZD1222 vaccination. The CDR3 protein is CASGRASLMNTEAFF. CDR3 DNA: TGTGCCAGCGGGCGGGCCTCCCTTATGAACACTGAAGCTTTCTTT.